This T cell receptor (beta chain) was sequenced in a study of T cells after yellow fever vaccination. The CDR3 spans 15 residues. In germline, CDR1 is DFQATT, CDR2 SNEGSKA (reference sequence). V trimming: 3 bases; J trimming: 3 bases; junction bases outside the gene matches: 6. The table lists this clonotype with a few counts. TCRdb processed the 5' RACE reads anew with MiXCR; each CDR3 protein has one entry. Of 120,000 or so distinct CDR3 sequences listed, nearly 15% are singletons. The TCR originated in a man between 18 and 29 years old who received the YFV17D yellow fever vaccine. V usage is TRBV20-1 and J usage is TRBJ2-1; TRBD1 matches at 9 bases. This material consisted of CD8+ T cells sorted from PBMCs, taken 5 days after the yellow fever booster vaccination. In nucleotides, the CDR3 is TGCAGTGCTAGCGACGGGGGACAGGGCTACAATGAGCAGTTCTTC. Translation: CSASDGGQGYNEQFF.